One and the same sample provided the 9 T cell receptor beta chains below, sequenced in a study of T cells in Graves' hyperthyroidism and ophthalmopathy. RNA transcripts yielded amplified TCR beta CDR3 regions. RT-PCR in the first round (using the HTBI primer set) targeted the TCR CDR3. Via MiXCR, TCRdb re-called the multiplex PCR reads, giving one row per CDR3 protein. Of fewer than 750,000 distinct CDR3 sequences listed, about 14% were seen once; the top ten hold roughly an eighth. The sequenced material came from blood. The receptor set was obtained from a woman in her forties or fifties with Graves' ophthalmopathy.

The J gene is TRBJ2-1, the V gene TRBV7-9, with D unresolved. V was cut by 3 bases and J by 9 bases, with 12 bases left in between. Germline V gene sequence: CDR1 SEHNR, CDR2 FQNEAQ (reference sequence). The CDR3 is 13 amino acids. The CDR3 DNA follows: TGTGCCAGCAGCTTCGGGTTACAGCTTGAGCAGTTCTTC. Translation gives CASSFGLQLEQFF. Filled out from reference TRBV7-9 and TRBJ2-1, the complete variable domain reads DTGVSQNPRHKITKRGQNVTFRCDPISEHNRLYWYRQTLGQGPEFLTYFQNEAQLEKSRLLSDRFSAERPKGSFSTLEIQRTEQGDSAMYLCASSFGLQLEQFFGPGTRLTVL.

This clonotype has at least ten counts. V is TRBV7-2 and J is TRBJ2-7; D is perhaps TRBD2 (6 bases). Trimming shortened V by 0 bases and J by 3 bases, and 6 bases separated the two germline ends. Germline values: CDR1 SGHTA, CDR2 FQGNSA. The CDR3 has 13 residues. For the CDR3, the DNA is TGTGCCAGCAGCTTAGCGCGGGACTACGAGCAGTACTTC. Translation gives CASSLARDYEQYF.

This clonotype appeared a few times. V usage is TRBV4-2 and J usage is TRBJ2-3, with D tentatively TRBD2 (5 bases). Trimming removed 0 bases at V and 4 bases at J, with 11 bases between. CDR1 and CDR2 (germline): LGHNA, YNFKEQ. The CDR3 is made up of 15 amino acids. CDR3 loop: CASSQDVGEADTQYF. CDR3 nucleotide sequence: TGTGCCAGCAGCCAAGACGTGGGAGAGGCAGATACGCAGTATTTT.

V is TRBV20-1 and J is TRBJ2-5; 14 bases align to TRBD2. Trimming took 0 bases from V and 3 from J; bases not matched to a gene: 18. CDR3 size: 21 residues. Germline CDR1 reads DFQATT; CDR2 reads SNEGSKA (reference sequence). CDR3 amino acids: CSAREPLGRPGTSGREETQYF. The CDR3 DNA is TGCAGTGCTAGAGAACCGTTGGGACGTCCCGGGACTAGCGGGAGAGAAGAGACCCAGTACTTC.

This clonotype was detected many times. V is TRBV24-1 and J is TRBJ2-2, with 7 bases matching TRBD1. The germline V gene has CDR1 KGHDR and CDR2 SFDVKD. The trim removed 4 bases at V and 3 bases at J, leaving 4 bases unmatched. This CDR3 has 15 residues. Here the CDR3 DNA reads TGTGCCACCAGTGAAGGGGACAGAGACACCGGGGAGCTGTTTTTT. It translates to CATSEGDRDTGELFF.

This clonotype was seen more than once but under ten times. This clone may be a read error of a much larger clone one base away. J is TRBJ1-2 and V is TRBV7-2; D remains ambiguous. The CDR3 runs 14 residues. Per the germline V gene, CDR1 is SGHTA and CDR2 is FQGNSA. V was cut by 1 base and J by 8 bases, with 14 bases left in between. The DNA of the CDR3 is TGTACCAGCAGCTTAGGGTTGAGGATGCAGGGCTACACCTTC. This sequence encodes CTSSLGLRMQGYTF. Complete variable domain (other parts from reference TRBV7-2 and TRBJ1-2): GAGVSQSPSNKVTEKGKDVELRCDPISGHTALYWYRQSLGQGLEFLIYFQGNSAPDKSGLPSDRFSAERTGGSVSTLTIQRTQQEDSAVYLCTSSLGLRMQGYTFGSGTRLTVV.

The chain uses TRBV6-2 or TRBV6-3 and TRBJ2-7; the D gene is possibly TRBD1 (5 bases). This CDR3 is built from 12 residues. Between the trimmed V and J ends, which lost 5 bases and 6 bases, there was a span of 11 bases. Germline V CDR1 and CDR2: MNHEY, SVGEGT. The CDR3 is CASSSWGFEQYF. As DNA, the CDR3 is TGTGCCAGCAGTAGTTGGGGCTTCGAGCAGTACTTC.

With regard to this clonotype: A read error may account for a junction end that differs from germline. The gene calls are TRBV2 and TRBJ1-1; 7 nucleotides line up with TRBD1. The CDR3 loop spans 14 amino acids. Germline V gene lookup returns CDR1 SNHLY and CDR2 FYNNEI. This CDR3 is CASSGTGVNAEAFF. As DNA, the CDR3 is TGTGCCAGCAGTGGGACAGGAGTGAACGCTGAAGCTTTCTTT.

This clonotype was counted many times. The chain carries TRBV6-2 or TRBV6-3 and TRBJ2-4, with D possibly TRBD2 on 5 matching bases. V shed 5 bases and J shed 0 bases, with 17 bases lying between them. CDR3 length: 17 amino acids. Germline V gene lookup returns CDR1 MNHEY and CDR2 SVGEGT. The CDR3 DNA follows: TGTGCCAGCAGTCCCGTGGGTGGAGGCCTAGCCAAAAACATTCAGTACTTC. Its protein product is CASSPVGGGLAKNIQYF.